The clone carrying this TCR beta chain is a singleton in its sample. What it binds is unknown. The data stem from a study of Ad26.COV2.S vaccination and SARS-CoV-2 variants. In the study overall: Intramuscular Ad26.COV2.S doses were given once or twice, 56 days apart.

Produced via immunoSEQ multiplex PCR; TCRdb's table is partial and in-frame only. The sample lists 400,000 to 500,000 clones; roughly 88% were seen once. Whole-study findings and limits: Vaccine recipients showed a spike-specific TCR breadth that was higher than in placebo recipients.

The treatment is: some 19 received Ad26.COV2.S at low or high dose, single or two shots; five or six received placebo; per-sample allocation not given. After the first vaccine or placebo injection, samples were drawn on day 63. Donation was by an adult aged 18-55 years who was in Boston. Expressing Wuhan-strain SARS-CoV-2 spike, an Ad26 vector served as the vaccine. The V segment lost 4 bases and the J segment 2 bases; nucleotides outside the gene matches: 20. The CDR3 sequence is 20 residues long. Germline-derived CDR1 and CDR2 are LGHNA and YNFKEQ. The source of this sequence is a person aged 18-65 years who received the Ad26.COV2.S COVID-19 vaccine or a placebo. This rearrangement joins TRBV4-2 to TRBJ2-3; 8 bases align to TRBD2. This sample comprised peripheral blood, obtained in a trial of Ad26.COV2.S vaccine versus placebo. The CDR3 nucleotides read TGTGCCAGCAGCCGTCTCCCGGGGGGTAGCGGGGTTGAGAACACAGATACGCAGTATTTT. It codes for CASSRLPGGSGVENTDTQYF.